This entry describes one T cell receptor beta chain. Clones were sequenced by immunoSEQ multiplex PCR, and TCRdb holds only the in-frame ones, with some missing. The sample carries about 97,000 clones, approximately 74% recorded once. This specimen belongs to a study of radiotherapy plus CTLA-4 blockade in lung cancer. Study details: Disease control was present in around a third of patients, and objective responses in 15% to 20%.

J gave up 7 bases and V 4 bases, and 3 bases lay outside the gene matches. The CDR3 extends over 13 amino acids. Germline values: CDR1 SGHTA, CDR2 FQGTGA. Chemo-refractory metastatic non-small-cell lung cancer patients underwent focal radiation alongside CTLA-4 blockade with ipilimumab. The chain carries TRBV7-3 and TRBJ2-4; 8 bases agree with TRBD1. This clonotype was obtained from a human donor with non-small cell lung cancer who had a partial response to radiotherapy plus ipilimumab. Some clones in this sample may be carry-over from other donors' samples. Sequenced here: peripheral blood, sampled from a patient treated with radiotherapy plus ipilimumab. The CDR3 sequence: CASSSDRANIQYF. The CDR3 DNA is TGTGCCAGCAGCTCGGACAGGGCGAACATTCAGTACTTC.